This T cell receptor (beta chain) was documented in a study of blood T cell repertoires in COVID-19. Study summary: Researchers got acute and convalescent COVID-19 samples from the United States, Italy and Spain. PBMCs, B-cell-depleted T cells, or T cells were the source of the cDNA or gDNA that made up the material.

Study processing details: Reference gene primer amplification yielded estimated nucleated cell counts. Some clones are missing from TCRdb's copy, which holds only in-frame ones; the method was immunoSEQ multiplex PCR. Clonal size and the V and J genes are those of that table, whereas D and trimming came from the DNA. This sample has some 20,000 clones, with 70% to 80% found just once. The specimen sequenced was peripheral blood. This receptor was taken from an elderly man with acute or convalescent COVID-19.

In DNA, the CDR3 is TGCGCCAGCAGCCAAGCCCCCCTGGGCCCCGGTTCCTTCGGTCATAATTCACCCCTCCACTTT. Amino acids: CASSQAPLGPGSFGHNSPLHF. V gene TRBV4-3 combines with J gene TRBJ1-6; D gene uncertain. The CDR3 has 21 amino acids. CDR1 is LGHNA, CDR2 YSLEER, per germline. The ends were cut back, 1 base at V and 5 bases at J, with 27 bases in the middle.